This T cell receptor (beta chain) was recovered during a study of early T cells in non-severe SARS-CoV-2 infection. This clonotype was detected a few times. Individual cDNA molecules received unique molecular identifiers during library preparation. TCRdb reprocessed the 5' RACE reads via MiXCR and lists one record per CDR3 protein. This repertoire shows roughly 34,000 distinct CDR3 sequences, approximately 7.1% found once; its top ten account for about 13%. The CDR3 length is 15 residues. In germline, CDR1 is SGHTA, CDR2 FQGNSA. Trimming took off 1 base at V and 4 bases at J, with 14 bases between the two ends.

The chain has TRBV7-2 and TRBJ2-7; possible D gene TRBD2, 6 bases. Sequences were derived from whole blood, sampled at baseline. This clonotype originated in an adult who was a healthcare worker with PCR-confirmed SARS-CoV-2 infection or an uninfected control (not recorded which). The CDR3 sequence is CASSLVRGGRYEQYF. The CDR3 region has the DNA TGTGCCAGCAGCTTAGTCCGAGGAGGGAGGTACGAGCAGTACTTC.